This T cell receptor (beta chain) was found in a study of Ad26.COV2.S vaccination and SARS-CoV-2 variants. Study information: Ad26.COV2.S arm of COV1001 included the donor.

General study results and limits: Vaccinated individuals (as opposed to placebo recipients) had higher spike-specific TCR breadth. Substantial breadth was reported for post-vaccination spike-specific CD8+ and CD4+ T cells.

To note about this clone: Its antigen is unidentified.

Sequencing used immunoSEQ multiplex PCR; TCRdb keeps in-frame clones, though not all of them. Among about 410,000 clones, approximately 90% were seen once, and the ten largest hold 1.5% to 2%. With 5 bases removed from V and 6 bases from J, the gap between germline ends came to 16 bases. The CDR3 is 15 amino acids. Germline V gene lookup returns CDR1 SGHTA and CDR2 FQGNSA. Treatment specified: roughly 20 received Ad26.COV2.S at low or high dose, single or two shots; five or six received placebo; per-sample allocation not given. The samples were gathered on day 63 after the first injection of vaccine or placebo. In the vaccine, an Ad26 vector expressed the SARS-CoV-2 spike of the Wuhan strain.

This TCR came from a person aged 18-60 years who received the Ad26.COV2.S COVID-19 vaccine or a placebo. The sequences come from peripheral blood, collected in a trial of Ad26.COV2.S vaccine versus placebo. The J gene is TRBJ2-2, the V gene TRBV7-2, with D possibly TRBD2 on 5 matching bases. In DNA form, the CDR3 reads TGTGCCAGCAGCGAAGGCGGGTCTCGGTCCGGGGAGCTGTTTTTT. Amino acids: CASSEGGSRSGELFF.